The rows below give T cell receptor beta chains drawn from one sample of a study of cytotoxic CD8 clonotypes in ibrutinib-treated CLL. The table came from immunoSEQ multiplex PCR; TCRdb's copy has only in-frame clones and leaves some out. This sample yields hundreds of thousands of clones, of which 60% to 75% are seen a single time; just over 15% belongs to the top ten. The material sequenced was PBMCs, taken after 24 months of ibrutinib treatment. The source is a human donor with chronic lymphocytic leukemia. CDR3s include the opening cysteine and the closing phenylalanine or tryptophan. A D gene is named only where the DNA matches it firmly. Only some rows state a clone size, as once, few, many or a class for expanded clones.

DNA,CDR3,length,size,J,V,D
TGTGCCAGCAGCGCGCGACAGGGGGAACAAGAGACCCAGTACTTC,CASSARQGEQETQYF,15,.,TRBJ2-5,TRBV5-6,TRBD1
TGTGCCAGCAGCTTAGGTTGGGGGACAGGCCTCTACGAGCAGTACTTC,CASSLGWGTGLYEQYF,16,once,TRBJ2-7,TRBV7-2,TRBD1
TGTGCCAGCAGCTTAGCGGGAGCCGGCACAGATACGCAGTATTTT,CASSLAGAGTDTQYF,15,once,TRBJ2-3,TRBV7-3,TRBD2
TGTGCCAGCATTACAGGATTATACGAGCAGTACTTC,CASITGLYEQYF,12,few,TRBJ2-7,TRBV2,.
TGTGCCAGCAGCGGTCCTCTGGAGCTGTTTTTT,CASSGPLELFF,11,.,TRBJ2-2,TRBV5-6,.
TGTGCCAGTAGTATGGGGTGGGAGGGCCATAGGAATGAGCAGTTCTTC,CASSMGWEGHRNEQFF,16,.,TRBJ2-1,TRBV19,TRBD2
TGTGCTAGTGGTCTCACAGGGACGCAGACCCAGTACTTC,CASGLTGTQTQYF,13,.,TRBJ2-5,TRBV12-5,.
TGTGCCAGCAGCCTAGGACGAGGACAGGGCACAGATACGCAGTATTTT,CASSLGRGQGTDTQYF,16,.,TRBJ2-3,TRBV7-3,TRBD1
TGCGCCAGCAGCCAAGATGGGACTAGCGGAAACATTCAGTACTTC,CASSQDGTSGNIQYF,15,few,TRBJ2-4,TRBV4-3,TRBD2
TGTGCCAGCAGAGCCAGCACAGATACGCAGTATTTT,CASRASTDTQYF,12,.,TRBJ2-3,TRBV9,.
TGTGCCATCAGCGGCCGAGGGGTAGCGGGGGGCACAGATACGCAGTATTTT,CAISGRGVAGGTDTQYF,17,.,TRBJ2-3,TRBV10-3,TRBD2
TGCGCCAGCAGCCGGTCGGGGGAGAGCACAGATACGCAGTATTTT,CASSRSGESTDTQYF,15,.,TRBJ2-3,TRBV5-1,.
TGTGCCAGCACCGCCGAGGGAGGGGGCAGGGCTGAAGCTTTCTTT,CASTAEGGGRAEAFF,15,few,TRBJ1-1,TRBV28,TRBD1
TGTGCCAGCAGTTTGGGGGACAGGGGGAACTATGGCTACACCTTC,CASSLGDRGNYGYTF,15,.,TRBJ1-2,TRBV28,TRBD1
TGTGCCAGCAGCCCCGGGACTAGCGGAGCCTACGAGCAGTACTTC,CASSPGTSGAYEQYF,15,.,TRBJ2-7,TRBV7-2,TRBD2
TGTGCCAGCAGCGGAACAGGGTTAGAAGACGAGCAGTACTTC,CASSGTGLEDEQYF,14,.,TRBJ2-7,TRBV9,.